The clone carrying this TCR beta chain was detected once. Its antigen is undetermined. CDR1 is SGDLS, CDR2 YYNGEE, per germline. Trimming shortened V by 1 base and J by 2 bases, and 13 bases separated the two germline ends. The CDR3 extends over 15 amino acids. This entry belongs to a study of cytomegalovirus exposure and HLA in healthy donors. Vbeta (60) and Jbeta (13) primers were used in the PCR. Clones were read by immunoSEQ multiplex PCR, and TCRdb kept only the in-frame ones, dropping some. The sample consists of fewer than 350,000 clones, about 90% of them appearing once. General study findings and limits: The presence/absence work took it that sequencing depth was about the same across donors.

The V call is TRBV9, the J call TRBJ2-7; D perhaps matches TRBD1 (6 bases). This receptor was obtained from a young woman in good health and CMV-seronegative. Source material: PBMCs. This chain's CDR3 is CASSVMTGPTYEQYF. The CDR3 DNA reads TGTGCCAGCAGCGTAATGACAGGACCCACCTACGAGCAGTACTTC.